This TCR beta chain was retrieved from a study of blood T cell repertoires in COVID-19. Data came from immunoSEQ multiplex PCR; TCRdb stores just in-frame clones and leaves some out. The table lists about 300,000 clones, approximately 86% of them singletons. V was pared by 5 bases and J by 5 bases, with 10 bases between. Per the germline V gene, CDR1 is SGDLS and CDR2 is YYNGEE. The CDR3 contains 13 residues. The chain links TRBV9 to TRBJ1-4; tentative D call: TRBD1 (5 bases). The sample consisted of peripheral blood. The sequence was obtained from a man between 18 and 29 years old with active or convalescent COVID-19. The CDR3: CASSNGGNEKLFF. The CDR3 nucleotides are TGTGCCAGCAGTAACGGGGGGAATGAAAAACTGTTTTTT.